Presented here are 24 T cell receptor beta chains from one specimen sequenced in a study of T cells in Graves' hyperthyroidism and ophthalmopathy. TCR beta CDR3 regions were amplified from RNA. The HTBI primer set was used in a first-round RT-PCR of the TCR CDR3. TCRdb re-analysed the multiplex PCR reads in MiXCR, keeping a single row per CDR3 protein. In the table there are about 400,000 distinct CDR3 sequences, 14% to 15% of which are singletons. Sequencing used blood. Source of these receptors: a woman under 40 with Graves' hyperthyroidism.

This clonotype was counted only a few times. The chain has TRBV6-5 and TRBJ1-1, with D possibly matching TRBD1 (5 bases). Germline CDR1 and CDR2: MNHEY and SVGAGI. The ends were cut back, 3 bases at V and 2 bases at J, with 13 bases in the middle. The CDR3 sequence is 15 residues long. CDR3 protein: CASSYTRGLNTEAFF. The CDR3, as DNA: TGTGCCAGCAGTTATACAAGGGGCCTTAACACTGAAGCTTTCTTT.

At least ten counts were recorded for this clonotype. The rearrangement links TRBV28 to TRBJ1-2, with TRBD1 as a possible D gene (5 bases). The V end was cut by 8 bases, the J end by 0 bases, with 19 bases between. The CDR3 runs to 16 residues. Germline CDR1 reads MDHEN; CDR2 reads SYDVKM. The CDR3: CASEGAAEAANYGYTF. In DNA, the CDR3 is TGTGCCAGCGAAGGGGCGGCAGAAGCAGCTAACTATGGCTACACCTTC.

J is TRBJ2-3 and V is TRBV20-1; D is uncertain. CDR1 and CDR2 (germline): DFQATT, SNEGSKA (reference sequence). This CDR3 has 14 amino acids. V gave up 6 bases and J gave up 2 bases, with 15 bases separating them. For the CDR3, the DNA is TGCAGTGCCCGTGATCGGGTATCCACAGATACGCAGTATTTT. Encoded protein: CSARDRVSTDTQYF.

The CDR3 nucleotides read TGTGCCAGCAGCCGCGACAGGTCGCGAAACACCATATATTTT. Residues: CASSRDRSRNTIYF. The chain uses TRBV3-1 and TRBJ1-3; D possibly corresponds to TRBD1 (6 bases). CDR1 is LGHDT, CDR2 YNNKEL, per germline (reference sequence). Trimming removed 4 bases at V and 5 bases at J, with 12 bases between. The CDR3 extends over 14 amino acids.

This clonotype was seen more than once but under ten times. V and J are TRBV25-1 and TRBJ2-7; perhaps D is TRBD1 or TRBD2 (7 bases each). This CDR3 is built from 12 residues. CDR1 and CDR2 from the germline V gene are MGHDK and SYGVNS. The V end was cut by 6 bases, the J end by 9 bases, with 15 bases between. This CDR3 is CASRAGGVVQYF. The CDR3 region has the DNA TGTGCCAGCAGGGCAGGGGGGGTGGTGCAGTACTTC.

This clonotype was seen a handful of times. The chain employs TRBV5-1 and TRBJ2-1, with 10 bases identical to TRBD2. V was clipped by 2 bases and J by 0 bases; unmatched bases: 2. The CDR3 loop spans 16 amino acids. Germline V gene lookup returns CDR1 SGHRS and CDR2 YFSETQ. CDR3 protein: CASSFTSGISYNEQFF. In DNA, the CDR3 is TGCGCCAGCAGCTTCACTAGCGGGATCTCCTACAATGAGCAGTTCTTC.

The chain links TRBV6-1 to TRBJ2-5, with 9 nucleotides matching TRBD1. Germline V gene lookup returns CDR1 MNHNS and CDR2 SASEGT. V lost 4 bases, J lost 2 bases, and 14 bases stayed unmatched. The CDR3 is 18 amino acids. Here the CDR3 DNA reads TGTGCCAGCAGTGTTCAGGGACAGGGTTATTTGGTACAAGAGACCCAGTACTTC. Encoded protein: CASSVQGQGYLVQETQYF.

The gene calls are TRBV5-4 and TRBJ2-2; D is possibly TRBD1 (5 bases). V gave up 5 bases and J gave up 2 bases, with 13 bases separating them. Germline loops: CDR1 SGHNT, CDR2 YYREEE (reference sequence). The CDR3 consists of 15 residues. The CDR3 region is CASREGAQNTGELFF. In nucleotides, the CDR3 is TGTGCCAGCAGGGAAGGGGCCCAAAACACCGGGGAGCTGTTTTTT. The full variable domain, rest sourced from reference TRBV5-4 and TRBJ2-2, is ETGVTQSPTHLIKTRGQQVTLRCSSQSGHNTVSWYQQALGQGPQFIFQYYREEENGRGNFPPRFSGLQFPNYSSELNVNALELDDSALYLCASREGAQNTGELFFGEGSRLTVL.

This clonotype was counted only a few times. The rearrangement joins TRBV12-3 or TRBV12-4 to TRBJ1-2; TRBD1 is a possible D gene (5 bases). This CDR3 has 15 amino acids. Trimming cost V 1 base and J 8 bases, with 17 bases left between them. CDR3 sequence: CASSLDPGPPLGYTF. DNA for the CDR3: TGTGCCAGCAGTTTAGATCCAGGGCCTCCTCTGGGCTACACCTTC.

There are a few counts of this clonotype. The rearrangement uses TRBV5-1 and TRBJ2-3; TRBD2 matches 12 bases. The CDR3 covers 16 residues. Losses at the gene ends were 0 bases for V and 4 bases for J; bases not matched to a gene: 3. Germline V gene lookup returns CDR1 SGHRS and CDR2 YFSETQ. The CDR3 region has the DNA TGCGCCAGCAGCTTGGAACTAGCGGGGGGACCAGATACGCAGTATTTT. Translation: CASSLELAGGPDTQYF.

This clonotype was counted at least ten times. The rearrangement uses TRBV28 and TRBJ2-1; perhaps TRBD2 as D (6 bases). V was shortened by 6 bases and J by 5 bases, with 17 bases between the two germline ends. Germline V gene sequence: CDR1 MDHEN, CDR2 SYDVKM. The CDR3 has 15 residues. CDR3 in DNA: TGTGCCAGCAGGCCTGCGGGGATACTAGACAATGAGCAGTTCTTC. It encodes CASRPAGILDNEQFF.

The rearrangement joins TRBV5-1 to TRBJ1-4; D is unclear. The germline CDR1 and CDR2 sequences are SGHRS and YFSETQ. The CDR3 extends over 20 amino acids. Trimming pared 4 bases from V and 0 bases from J, leaving 25 bases between. The DNA of the CDR3 is TGCGCCAGCAGCAGGTTCCGGGATTTTAGATCCCGGGCAACTAATGAAAAACTGTTTTTT. Encoded protein: CASSRFRDFRSRATNEKLFF.

Ten or more counts support this clonotype. The chain combines TRBV2 with TRBJ1-4; D uncertain. The CDR3 totals 15 residues. The V gene lost 4 bases and the J gene lost 0 bases, with 9 bases spanning the gap. The V gene's germline CDR1 is SNHLY and CDR2 FYNNEI. The CDR3 is CASSGLGATNEKLFF. The CDR3 DNA sequence: TGTGCCAGCAGTGGTCTGGGAGCAACTAATGAAAAACTGTTTTTT.

Of note for this clonotype: Being one base from a much bigger clone, this may be a read error. V is TRBV5-1 and J is TRBJ2-1; 7 bases map to TRBD2. The germline V gene encodes CDR1 SGHRS and CDR2 YFSETQ. The CDR3 has 16 residues. The CDR3 loop reads CASSLEEAGSYSEQFF. The CDR3 DNA reads as TGCGCCAGCAGCTTGGAGGAAGCGGGAAGCTACAGTGAGCAGTTCTTC.

In this sample, this clonotype turned up many times. The chain links TRBV27 to TRBJ2-7; 7 nucleotides align to TRBD1. The ends lost 4 bases at V and 5 bases at J; junction bases unmatched: 5. CDR1 and CDR2 (germline): MNHEY, SMNVEV (reference sequence). This CDR3 comprises 13 residues. This chain's CDR3 is CASSSTGLDEQYF. The DNA for the CDR3 is TGTGCCAGCAGTTCGACAGGGCTCGACGAGCAGTACTTC.

Many counts were recorded for this clonotype. This rearrangement joins TRBV12-3 or TRBV12-4 to TRBJ2-2, with TRBD1 identical over 8 bases. Trimming took 4 bases from V and 7 from J; bases not matched to a gene: 5. CDR3 size: 14 residues. The CDR3 loop is CASSSGGKSGELFF. The CDR3 nucleotides read TGTGCCAGCAGTTCAGGGGGCAAGAGCGGGGAGCTGTTTTTT.

The rearrangement links TRBV6-1 to TRBJ2-1, with TRBD1 as a possible D gene (5 bases). The CDR3 length is 15 residues. Germline V gene lookup returns CDR1 MNHNS and CDR2 SASEGT. V was trimmed by 1 base and J by 1 base, leaving 8 bases between them. CDR3 nucleotide sequence: TGTGCCAGCAGTGAAGGGGCAGGGTCCTACAATGAGCAGTTCTTC. Encoded protein: CASSEGAGSYNEQFF.

This clonotype was counted a few times. The chain uses TRBV11-2 and TRBJ1-4; D unclear. Germline V lookup: CDR1 SGHAT, CDR2 FQNNGV. This CDR3 has 17 amino acids. With 5 bases removed from V and 4 bases from J, the gap between germline ends came to 20 bases. CDR3 protein: CASSPPTIGRDNEKLFF. The CDR3, as DNA: TGTGCCAGCAGCCCACCGACCATAGGGAGGGATAATGAAAAACTGTTTTTT.

Concerning this clonotype: This could be a read error, since a much larger clone is one nucleotide away. This sequence joins TRBV5-1 and TRBJ2-1; D remains unclear. CDR3 size: 12 residues. Deletions cut 3 bases from V and 10 bases from J, with 11 bases between. Per germline, CDR1 SGHRS and CDR2 YFSETQ. The CDR3 DNA sequence: TGCGCCAGCAGCTCACAAACCCCCGAGCAGTTCTTC. It translates to CASSSQTPEQFF.

DNA of the CDR3: TGTGCCTGGAGTGTGGGTAGCTCTGGGGCCAACGTCCTGACTTTC. It specifies CAWSVGSSGANVLTF. This chain links TRBV30 with TRBJ2-6, with D hard to call. V lost 0 bases and J lost 0, with 6 bases in between. CDR1 GTSNPN and CDR2 SVGIG come from the germline V gene (reference sequence). The CDR3 runs to 15 residues. Supplemented by reference TRBV30 and TRBJ2-6, the full variable domain reads SQTIHQWPATLVQPVGSPLSLECTVEGTSNPNLYWYRQAAGRGLQLLFYSVGIGQISSEVPQNLSASRPQDRQFILSSKKLLLSDSGFYLCAWSVGSSGANVLTFGAGSRLTVL.

Worth noting for this clonotype: This sequence may be a read error, since a much larger clone differs from it by one base. The chain combines TRBV5-1 with TRBJ2-3, with 10 nucleotides matching TRBD2. Germline CDR1 and CDR2: SGHRS and YFSETQ. This CDR3 contains 15 residues. Losses at the gene ends were 5 bases for V and 1 base for J; bases not matched to a gene: 4. The CDR3: CASRLAGSRTDTQYF. Written as DNA, the CDR3 is TGCGCCAGCAGACTAGCGGGAAGCCGCACAGATACGCAGTATTTT.

About this clonotype: With a much larger clone just one base away, this may be a read error. This chain joins TRBV6-6 and TRBJ2-1; 8 positions agree with TRBD2. The end of the DNA fits TRBJ2-7 better, so the J call may be wrong. The CDR3 totals 16 residues. Germline V gene sequence: CDR1 MNHNY, CDR2 SVGAGI (reference sequence). The CDR3 coding sequence is TGTGCCAGCAGTTACTCGATTAGCGGGATTAGGAATGAGCAGTACTTC. Amino acids: CASSYSISGIRNEQYF.

This clonotype was observed many times. The CDR3 here is CSVGNSGPYEQYF. CDR3 sequence (DNA): TGCAGCGTTGGAAACAGCGGCCCCTACGAGCAGTACTTC. The V call is TRBV29-1, the J call TRBJ2-7; a possible D gene is TRBD2 (5 bases). In germline, CDR1 is SQVTM, CDR2 ANQGSEA. The CDR3 runs 13 residues. Deletions cut 4 bases from V and 2 bases from J, with 12 bases between.

The rearrangement uses TRBV6-2 or TRBV6-3 and TRBJ2-1; D possibly matches TRBD1 or TRBD2 (5 bases each). CDR1 is MNHEY, CDR2 SVGEGT, per germline. V was shortened by 9 bases and J by 4 bases, with 22 bases between the two germline ends. This CDR3 is built from 16 residues. CDR3 region: CASLKRGGTSYNEQFF. Written as DNA, the CDR3 is TGTGCCAGTCTAAAACGGGGCGGTACCTCATACAATGAGCAGTTCTTC.